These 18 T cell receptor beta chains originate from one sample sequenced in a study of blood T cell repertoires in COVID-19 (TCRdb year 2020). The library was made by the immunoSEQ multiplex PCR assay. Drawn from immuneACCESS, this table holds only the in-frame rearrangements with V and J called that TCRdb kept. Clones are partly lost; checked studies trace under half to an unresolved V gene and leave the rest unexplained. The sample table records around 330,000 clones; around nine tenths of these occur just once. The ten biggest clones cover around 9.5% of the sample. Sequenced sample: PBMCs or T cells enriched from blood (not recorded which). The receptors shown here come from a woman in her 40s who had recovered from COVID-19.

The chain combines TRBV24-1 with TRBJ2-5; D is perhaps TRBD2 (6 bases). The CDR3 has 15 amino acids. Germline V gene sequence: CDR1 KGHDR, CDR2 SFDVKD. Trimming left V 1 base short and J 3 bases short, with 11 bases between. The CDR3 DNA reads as TGTGCCACCAGTGATTTCGGGGGAGTTGAAGAGACCCAGTACTTC. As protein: CATSDFGGVEETQYF.

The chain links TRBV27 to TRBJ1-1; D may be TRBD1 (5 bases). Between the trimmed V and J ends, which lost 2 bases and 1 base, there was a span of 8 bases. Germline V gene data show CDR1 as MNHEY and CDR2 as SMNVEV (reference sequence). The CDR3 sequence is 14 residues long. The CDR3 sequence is CASSLIGENTEAFF. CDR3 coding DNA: TGTGCCAGCAGTTTAATAGGGGAGAACACTGAAGCTTTCTTT.

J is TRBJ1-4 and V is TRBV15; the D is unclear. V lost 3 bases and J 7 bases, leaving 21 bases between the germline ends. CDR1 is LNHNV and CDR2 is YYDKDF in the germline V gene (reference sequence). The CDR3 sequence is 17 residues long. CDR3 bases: TGTGCCACCAGCAGTGGACTAAAGGACGTGGGTGGTGAAAAACTGTTTTTT. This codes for CATSSGLKDVGGEKLFF.

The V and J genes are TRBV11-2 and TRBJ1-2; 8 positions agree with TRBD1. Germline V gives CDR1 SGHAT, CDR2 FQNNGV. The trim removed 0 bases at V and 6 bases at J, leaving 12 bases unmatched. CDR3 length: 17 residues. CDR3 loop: CASSLEGDRGAEDGYTF. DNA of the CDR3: TGTGCCAGCAGCTTAGAGGGAGACAGGGGCGCCGAGGATGGCTACACCTTC.

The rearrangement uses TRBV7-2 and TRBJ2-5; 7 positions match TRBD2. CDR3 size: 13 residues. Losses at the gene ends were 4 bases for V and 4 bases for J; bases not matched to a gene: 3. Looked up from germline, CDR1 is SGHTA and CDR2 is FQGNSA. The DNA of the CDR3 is TGTGCCAGCAGCTCGACTAGCCTAGAGACCCAGTACTTC. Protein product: CASSSTSLETQYF. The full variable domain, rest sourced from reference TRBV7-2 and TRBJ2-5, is GAGVSQSPSNKVTEKGKDVELRCDPISGHTALYWYRQSLGQGLEFLIYFQGNSAPDKSGLPSDRFSAERTGGSVSTLTIQRTQQEDSAVYLCASSSTSLETQYFGPGTRLLVL.

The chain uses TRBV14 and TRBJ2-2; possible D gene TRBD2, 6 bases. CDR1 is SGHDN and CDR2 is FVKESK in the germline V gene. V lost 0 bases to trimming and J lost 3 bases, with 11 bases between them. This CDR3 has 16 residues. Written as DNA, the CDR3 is TGTGCCAGCAGCCAAGATGGGGGGACCCACACCGGGGAGCTGTTTTTT. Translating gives CASSQDGGTHTGELFF.

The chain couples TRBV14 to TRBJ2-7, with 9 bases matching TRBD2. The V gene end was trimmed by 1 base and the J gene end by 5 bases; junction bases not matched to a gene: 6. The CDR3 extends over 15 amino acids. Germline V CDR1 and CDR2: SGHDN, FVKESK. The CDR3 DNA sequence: TGTGCCAGCAGCCAAGTGCGGGGGGGCCTGAACGAGCAGTACTTC. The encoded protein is CASSQVRGGLNEQYF.

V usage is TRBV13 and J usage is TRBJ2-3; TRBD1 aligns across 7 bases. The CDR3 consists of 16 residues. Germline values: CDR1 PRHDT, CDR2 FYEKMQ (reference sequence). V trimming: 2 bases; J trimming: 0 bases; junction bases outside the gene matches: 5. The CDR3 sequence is CASSLSGQASTDTQYF. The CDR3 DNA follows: TGTGCCAGCAGCTTAAGCGGACAGGCTAGCACAGATACGCAGTATTTT.

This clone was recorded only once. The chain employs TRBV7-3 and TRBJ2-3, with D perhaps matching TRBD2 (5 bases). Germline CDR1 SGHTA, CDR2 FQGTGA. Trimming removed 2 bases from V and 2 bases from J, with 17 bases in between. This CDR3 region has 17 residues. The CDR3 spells CASSLSRTSADTDTQYF. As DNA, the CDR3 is TGTGCCAGCAGCTTATCCCGGACCTCAGCGGACACAGATACGCAGTATTTT.

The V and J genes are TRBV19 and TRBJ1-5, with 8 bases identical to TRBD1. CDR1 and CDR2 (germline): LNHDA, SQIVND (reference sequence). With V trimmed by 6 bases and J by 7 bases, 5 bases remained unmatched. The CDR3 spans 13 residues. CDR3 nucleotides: TGTGCCAGTAGCTCGCAGGGGGCCCAGCCCCAGCATTTT. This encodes CASSSQGAQPQHF.

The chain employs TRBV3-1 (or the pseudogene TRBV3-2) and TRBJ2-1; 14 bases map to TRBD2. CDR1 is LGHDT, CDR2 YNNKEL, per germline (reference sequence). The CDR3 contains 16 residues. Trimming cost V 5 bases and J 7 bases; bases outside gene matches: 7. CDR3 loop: CASSATGTSGRNEQFF. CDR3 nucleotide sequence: TGTGCCAGCAGCGCAACCGGGACTAGCGGGAGAAATGAGCAGTTCTTC.

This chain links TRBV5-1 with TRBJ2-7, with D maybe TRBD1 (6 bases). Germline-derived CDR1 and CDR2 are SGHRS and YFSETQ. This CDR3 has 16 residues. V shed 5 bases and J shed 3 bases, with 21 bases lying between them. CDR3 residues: CASSLDRPSLIYEQYF. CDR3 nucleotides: TGCGCCAGCAGTCTTGACAGGCCCTCCTTGATCTACGAGCAGTACTTC.

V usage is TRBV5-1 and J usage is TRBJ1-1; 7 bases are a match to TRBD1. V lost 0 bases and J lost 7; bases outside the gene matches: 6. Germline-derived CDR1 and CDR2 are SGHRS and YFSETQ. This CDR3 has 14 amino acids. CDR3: CASSLGGGSSEAFF. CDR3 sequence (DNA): TGCGCCAGCAGCTTGGGAGGGGGCTCGAGTGAAGCTTTCTTT.

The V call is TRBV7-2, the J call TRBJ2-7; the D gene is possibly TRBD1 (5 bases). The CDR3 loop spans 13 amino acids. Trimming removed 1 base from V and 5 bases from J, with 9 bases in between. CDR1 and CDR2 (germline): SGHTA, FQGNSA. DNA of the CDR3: TGTGCCAGCAGCTTAGGCAGGGTCAACGAGCAGTACTTC. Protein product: CASSLGRVNEQYF.

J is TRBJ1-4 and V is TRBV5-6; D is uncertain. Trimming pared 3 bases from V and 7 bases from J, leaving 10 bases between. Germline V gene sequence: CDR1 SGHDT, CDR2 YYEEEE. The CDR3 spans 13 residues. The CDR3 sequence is CASSSSVVEKLFF. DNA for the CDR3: TGTGCCAGCAGCTCTTCAGTGGTTGAAAAACTGTTTTTT.

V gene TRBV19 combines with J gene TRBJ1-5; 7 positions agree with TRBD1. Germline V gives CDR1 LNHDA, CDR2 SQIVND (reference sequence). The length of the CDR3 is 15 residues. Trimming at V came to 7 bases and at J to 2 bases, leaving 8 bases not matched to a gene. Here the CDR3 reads CASNQGGLGNQPQHF. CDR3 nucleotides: TGTGCCAGTAACCAGGGGGGACTGGGCAATCAGCCCCAGCATTTT.

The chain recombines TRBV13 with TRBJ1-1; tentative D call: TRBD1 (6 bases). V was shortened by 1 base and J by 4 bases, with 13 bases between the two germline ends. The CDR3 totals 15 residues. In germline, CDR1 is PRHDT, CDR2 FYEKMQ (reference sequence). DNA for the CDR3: TGTGCCAGCAGCTTAGATCTGGGGGCGCCCACTGAAGCTTTCTTT. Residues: CASSLDLGAPTEAFF.

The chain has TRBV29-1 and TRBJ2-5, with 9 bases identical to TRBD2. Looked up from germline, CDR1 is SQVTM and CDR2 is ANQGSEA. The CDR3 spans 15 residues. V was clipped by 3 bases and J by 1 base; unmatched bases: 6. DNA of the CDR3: TGCAGCGTTGAGGGGACTAGCTGGAGCCAAGAGACCCAGTACTTC. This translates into CSVEGTSWSQETQYF.